Below, one T cell receptor beta chain is given with its context. When replicate PCRs were run on sorted subsets, they used around 200 ng DNA, about 30,000 T cell genomes. Clones were read by immunoSEQ multiplex PCR, and TCRdb kept only the in-frame ones, dropping some. Of 500,000 or so clones detected, 95% to 97% appear once; the ten largest clones hold 0.064%. This entry comes from a study of shared clonotypes between healthy human individuals. Only Caucasian adults living in Nashville, Tennessee made up the donor group. Per the germline V gene, CDR1 is MDHEN and CDR2 is SYDVKM. The CDR3 is 15 residues long. The V and J ends lost 2 bases and 2 bases, in that order; junction bases with no gene match: 6.

This receptor was taken from a woman in her 30s in good health. The chain links TRBV28 to TRBJ2-7; 7 bases agree with TRBD2. Sequenced input: naive CD4+ T cells sorted from blood. Subset reported: CD45RA+ positively selected. In DNA, the CDR3 is TGTGCCAGCAGTTTAGCTAGCGGAGGTCCCTACGAGCAGTACTTC. This encodes CASSLASGGPYEQYF.